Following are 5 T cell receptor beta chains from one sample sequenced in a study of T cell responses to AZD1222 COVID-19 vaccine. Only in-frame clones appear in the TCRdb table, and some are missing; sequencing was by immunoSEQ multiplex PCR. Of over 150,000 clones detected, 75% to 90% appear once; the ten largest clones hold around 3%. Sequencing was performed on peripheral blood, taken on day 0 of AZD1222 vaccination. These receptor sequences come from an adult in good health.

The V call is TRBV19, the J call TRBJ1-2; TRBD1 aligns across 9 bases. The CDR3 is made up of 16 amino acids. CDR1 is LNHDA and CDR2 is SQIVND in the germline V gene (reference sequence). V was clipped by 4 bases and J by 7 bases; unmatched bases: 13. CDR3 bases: TGTGCCAGTAGTAGCTCCGGGACAGGGAGAGTAGGTGGCTACACCTTC. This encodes CASSSSGTGRVGGYTF.

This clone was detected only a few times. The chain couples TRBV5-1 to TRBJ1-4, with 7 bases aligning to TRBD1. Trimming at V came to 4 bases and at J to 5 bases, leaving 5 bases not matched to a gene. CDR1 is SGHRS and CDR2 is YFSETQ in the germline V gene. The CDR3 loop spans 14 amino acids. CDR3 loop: CASSQGQTNEKLFF. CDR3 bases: TGCGCCAGCAGCCAGGGACAGACAAATGAAAAACTGTTTTTT. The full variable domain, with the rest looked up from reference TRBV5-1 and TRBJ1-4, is KAGVTQTPRYLIKTRGQQVTLSCSPISGHRSVSWYQQTPGQGLQFLFEYFSETQRNKGNFPGRFSGRQFSNSRSEMNVSTLELGDSALYLCASSQGQTNEKLFFGSGTQLSVL.

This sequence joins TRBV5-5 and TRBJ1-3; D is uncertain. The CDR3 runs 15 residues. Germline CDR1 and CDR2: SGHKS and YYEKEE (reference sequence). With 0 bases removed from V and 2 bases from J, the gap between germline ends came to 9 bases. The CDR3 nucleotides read TGTGCCAGCAGCTTGGCGGGAGGGACTGGAAACACCATATATTTT. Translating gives CASSLAGGTGNTIYF.

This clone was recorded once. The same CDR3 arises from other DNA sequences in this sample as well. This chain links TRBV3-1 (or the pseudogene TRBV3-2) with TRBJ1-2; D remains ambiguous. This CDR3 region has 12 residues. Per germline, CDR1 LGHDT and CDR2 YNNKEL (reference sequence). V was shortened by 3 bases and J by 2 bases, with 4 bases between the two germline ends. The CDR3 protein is CASSQGNYGYTF. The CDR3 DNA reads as TGTGCCAGCAGCCAGGGAAACTATGGCTACACCTTC.

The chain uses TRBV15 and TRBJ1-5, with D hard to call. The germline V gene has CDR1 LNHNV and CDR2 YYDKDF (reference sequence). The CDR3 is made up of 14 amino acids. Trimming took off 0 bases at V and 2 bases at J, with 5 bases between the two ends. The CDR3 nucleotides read TGTGCCACCAGCAGAGATGTGGGCAATCAGCCCCAGCATTTT. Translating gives CATSRDVGNQPQHF.